The source of this T cell receptor beta chain is a study of T cells in Graves' hyperthyroidism and ophthalmopathy. Study conclusions and caveats: Researchers found most expanded thyroid clonotypes above 0.001 in blood as well. Stable hyperthyroidism and ophthalmopathy were separated using 13 V-J signatures.

TCR beta CDR3 sequences were amplified from RNA transcripts. During a first-round RT-PCR of the TCR CDR3, the HTBI primer set was used. One entry per CDR3 protein, called by TCRdb with MiXCR from the multiplex PCR reads. The profile covers a few hundred thousand distinct CDR3 sequences, with more than 15% appearing a single time and 25% to 35% taken by the ten largest. This clonotype was counted at least ten times. Its antigen is still unknown. The specimen was blood. The source is a woman under 40 with Graves' ophthalmopathy.

For the CDR3, the DNA is TGTGCCAGCAGTTCGCACACTCAGGGGAGGTATGGCTACACCTTC. Translated, it gives CASSSHTQGRYGYTF. The rearrangement uses TRBV12-3 or TRBV12-4 and TRBJ1-2; possibly TRBD1 for D (6 bases). V lost 4 bases and J lost 5, with 17 bases in between. The CDR3 extends over 15 amino acids.